A selection of T cell receptor beta chains follows, all from one sample in a study of blood T cell repertoires in COVID-19. Sequenced by immunoSEQ multiplex PCR; TCRdb stores in-frame clones only, minus some. The top ten clones hold almost 7% of a sample with about 82,000 clones, roughly 78% of them seen once. Sequenced material: peripheral blood. The receptors shown here come from a man between 50 and 59 years old with active or convalescent COVID-19. Each CDR3 is given with its conserved first and last residue. Fields, in order: V gene, clone size, J gene, D gene, CDR3 protein, CDR3 DNA. D genes are given only for firm matches. Expanded clones get a size class; other rows say once, few or many, or leave the size out.

TRBV28	.	TRBJ2-6	.	CASSFGDSNSGANVLTF	TGTGCCAGCAGTTTCGGGGACTCAAACTCTGGGGCCAACGTCCTGACTTTC
TRBV2	.	TRBJ1-5	.	CASSEDRNQPQHF	TGTGCCAGCAGCGAAGACAGAAATCAGCCCCAGCATTTT
TRBV14	.	TRBJ2-5	TRBD1	CASSQDFSGQGPYPFQETQYF	TGTGCCAGCAGCCAAGATTTTTCGGGACAGGGGCCGTACCCCTTCCAAGAGACCCAGTACTTC
TRBV6-4	.	TRBJ1-1	.	CASSEDMNTEAFF	TGTGCCAGCAGTGAGGACATGAACACTGAAGCTTTCTTT
TRBV6-5	.	TRBJ1-2	TRBD1	CASSSQGDYGYTF	TGTGCCAGCAGTTCACAGGGGGACTATGGCTACACCTTC
TRBV5-4	.	TRBJ2-1	TRBD1	CASSLGQGSIVYNEQFF	TGTGCCAGCAGCTTGGGACAGGGTTCAATAGTATACAATGAGCAGTTCTTC
TRBV24-1	.	TRBJ2-2	.	CATSEDGGGAGELFF	TGTGCCACCAGTGAAGACGGGGGTGGGGCCGGGGAGCTGTTTTTT
TRBV5-4	.	TRBJ2-7	.	CASSRGTDNYPSYEQYF	TGTGCCAGCAGCCGCGGGACAGACAACTATCCCTCCTACGAGCAGTACTTC
TRBV9	once	TRBJ2-5	.	CASSYSGETQYF	TGTGCCAGCAGCTATAGTGGAGAGACCCAGTACTTC
TRBV14	.	TRBJ1-2	TRBD1	CASSPLTGGHYGYTF	TGTGCCAGCAGCCCCTTGACAGGGGGCCACTATGGCTACACCTTC
TRBV28	.	TRBJ2-3	TRBD2	CASSTGGRTDTQYF	TGTGCCAGCAGTACGGGGGGGCGCACAGATACGCAGTATTTT
TRBV2	.	TRBJ2-5	.	CASRTGDETQYF	TGTGCCAGCAGGACGGGGGACGAGACCCAGTACTTC
TRBV4-1	.	TRBJ2-1	.	CASSQDRAVDEQFF	TGCGCCAGCAGCCAAGATCGCGCGGTCGATGAGCAGTTCTTC
TRBV6-1	.	TRBJ2-2	.	CASSELEGAGTGELFF	TGTGCCAGCAGTGAATTGGAGGGGGCAGGCACCGGGGAGCTGTTTTTT
TRBV19	.	TRBJ2-1	TRBD2	CASSIGSGDAYNEQFF	TGTGCCAGTAGTATAGGGAGCGGGGACGCCTACAATGAGCAGTTCTTC
TRBV30	.	TRBJ2-5	.	CAWSGGVAETQYF	TGTGCCTGGAGTGGGGGGGTCGCGGAGACCCAGTACTTC
TRBV30	.	TRBJ2-5	.	CALMGEQETQYF	TGTGCCTTAATGGGCGAGCAAGAGACCCAGTACTTC
TRBV30	.	TRBJ2-5	TRBD2	CAWSELAGGETQYF	TGTGCCTGGAGTGAACTAGCGGGGGGAGAGACCCAGTACTTC
TRBV18	.	TRBJ1-5	.	CASSSNRVNQPQHF	TGTGCCAGCTCCTCTAACAGAGTCAATCAGCCCCAGCATTTT
TRBV20-1	.	TRBJ2-3	TRBD2	CSASKGLAPSTDTQYF	TGCAGTGCTAGTAAGGGACTAGCACCTAGCACAGATACGCAGTATTTT
TRBV18	.	TRBJ2-6	.	CASSPGGAGANVLTF	TGTGCCAGCTCACCAGGGGGGGCCGGGGCCAACGTCCTGACTTTC
TRBV28	.	TRBJ1-1	.	CASSFSGQWNTEAFF	TGTGCCAGCAGTTTCTCCGGACAGTGGAACACTGAAGCTTTCTTT
TRBV5-1	.	TRBJ2-3	.	CASSLDRTSTDTQYF	TGCGCCAGCAGCTTGGACAGAACTAGCACAGATACGCAGTATTTT
TRBV4-3	.	TRBJ2-5	.	CASSARRHLGGGPGETQYF	TGCGCCAGCAGCGCCCGAAGGCATTTAGGGGGGGGGCCAGGAGAGACCCAGTACTTC
TRBV7-6	.	TRBJ2-6	TRBD1	CASSSPWGQGGVGFSGANVLTF	TGTGCCAGCAGCTCCCCCTGGGGACAGGGGGGAGTAGGGTTCTCTGGGGCCAACGTCCTGACTTTC
TRBV5-6	.	TRBJ1-2	.	CASTGDYGYTF	TGTGCCAGCACCGGGGACTATGGCTACACCTTC
TRBV21-1	.	TRBJ1-3	.	CASSKEAQRSGNTIYF	TGTGCCAGCAGCAAGGAGGCACAACGCTCTGGAAACACCATATATTTT
TRBV5-5	.	TRBJ2-7	.	CASSFSLAGTSNSYEQYF	TGTGCCAGCAGCTTCTCCCTCGCCGGGACATCTAACTCCTACGAGCAGTACTTC
TRBV5-1	.	TRBJ2-3	TRBD2	CASSPPTGTSGADTQYF	TGCGCCAGCAGTCCCCCGACCGGGACTAGCGGAGCAGATACGCAGTATTTT
TRBV10-1	.	TRBJ2-3	TRBD2	CASSEALAGGPRDTQYF	TGCGCCAGCAGTGAGGCGCTAGCGGGGGGCCCCAGAGATACGCAGTATTTT
TRBV5-5	.	TRBJ1-4	.	CASSLGSQGTNEKLFF	TGTGCCAGCAGCTTGGGGTCGCAGGGAACTAATGAAAAACTGTTTTTT
TRBV5-1	.	TRBJ1-1	.	CASSKAGHLNTEAFF	TGCGCCAGCAGCAAAGCGGGACATTTGAACACTGAAGCTTTCTTT
TRBV5-4	.	TRBJ2-7	TRBD1	CASSSGTGTSYEQYF	TGTGCCAGCAGCTCCGGGACAGGTACATCCTACGAGCAGTACTTC
TRBV11-3	once	TRBJ2-2	TRBD2	CASSPRTSSGELFF	TGTGCCAGCAGCCCCCGGACTAGCTCAGGGGAGCTGTTTTTT
TRBV15	.	TRBJ2-3	TRBD2	CATSRDGGRGAHTQYF	TGTGCCACCAGCAGAGATGGGGGGCGGGGGGCACATACGCAGTATTTT
TRBV6-1	.	TRBJ1-6	.	CASSELWNVGVLHF	TGTGCCAGCAGTGAACTTTGGAACGTCGGAGTCCTCCACTTT
TRBV5-6	.	TRBJ1-3	.	CASSSWGGGNTIYF	TGTGCCAGCAGCTCGTGGGGAGGTGGAAACACCATATATTTT
TRBV6-1	.	TRBJ1-6	.	CASSEAGADNSPLHF	TGTGCCAGCAGTGAGGCGGGGGCAGATAATTCACCCCTCCACTTT
TRBV12-3/TRBV12-4	.	TRBJ2-5	TRBD1	CASSSGQEETQYF	TGTGCCAGCAGCTCCGGACAGGAAGAGACCCAGTACTTC
TRBV6-1	.	TRBJ1-2	TRBD1	CASSEDLTRTGAFYGYTF	TGTGCCAGCAGTGAAGACTTGACTCGAACAGGGGCCTTCTATGGCTACACCTTC
TRBV5-1	few	TRBJ1-2	TRBD1	CASSLDRGWDGYTF	TGCGCCAGCAGCTTGGACAGGGGGTGGGATGGCTACACCTTC
TRBV15	.	TRBJ1-4	TRBD1	CATSRGGTGREKLFF	TGTGCCACCAGCAGAGGGGGGACAGGGCGGGAAAAACTGTTTTTT
TRBV19	.	TRBJ2-7	TRBD1	CASSWTGTGSEQYF	TGTGCCAGTAGTTGGACCGGGACAGGCTCCGAGCAGTACTTC
TRBV7-8	.	TRBJ2-5	.	CASSPTGSMETQYF	TGTGCCAGCAGCCCTACAGGGTCTATGGAGACCCAGTACTTC
TRBV4-2	many	TRBJ1-6	.	CASSQQGGNSPLHF	TGTGCCAGCAGCCAACAAGGAGGGAATTCACCCCTCCACTTT
TRBV7-9	once	TRBJ2-1	.	CASSLGPSNEQFF	TGTGCCAGCAGCTTAGGACCTAGCAATGAGCAGTTCTTC
TRBV18	.	TRBJ1-1	TRBD1	CASSPLDRGTEAFF	TGTGCCAGCTCACCTCTCGACAGGGGCACTGAAGCTTTCTTT